This T cell receptor beta chain derives from a study of cytomegalovirus exposure and HLA in healthy donors. Overall study results and limits: Reports indicate that TCR beta sequences accurately predicted the HLA-A and HLA-B alleles of most subjects.

A note on this clone: Its antigen is unknown.

PCR was performed using 60 Vbeta and 13 Jbeta primers. Assay used: immunoSEQ multiplex PCR; TCRdb lists only in-frame clones, some missing. The sample totals roughly 73,000 clones. This CDR3 is 14 amino acids long. Germline V CDR1 and CDR2: LNHDA, SQIVND (reference sequence). Trimming took 10 bases from V and 2 from J; bases not matched to a gene: 8. Sequenced material: PBMCs. This sequence joins TRBV19 and TRBJ2-1, with TRBD1 matching 7 bases. The receptor comes from a female donor in good health and CMV-seropositive. CDR3 coding DNA: TGTGCCACCCGAGGGGGCCCCACCTACAATGAGCAGTTCTTC. Encoded protein: CATRGGPTYNEQFF.